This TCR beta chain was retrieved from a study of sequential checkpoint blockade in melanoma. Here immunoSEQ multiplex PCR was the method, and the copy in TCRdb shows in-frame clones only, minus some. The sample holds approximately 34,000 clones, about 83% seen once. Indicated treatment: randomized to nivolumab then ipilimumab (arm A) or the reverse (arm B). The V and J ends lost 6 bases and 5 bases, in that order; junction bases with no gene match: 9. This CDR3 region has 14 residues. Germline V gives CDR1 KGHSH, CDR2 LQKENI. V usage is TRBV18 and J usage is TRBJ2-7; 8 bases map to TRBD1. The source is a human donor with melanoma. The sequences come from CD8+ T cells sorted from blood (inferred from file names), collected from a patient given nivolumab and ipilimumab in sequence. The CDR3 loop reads CASSLTGGTNEQYF. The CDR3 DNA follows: TGTGCCAGCTCTCTAACAGGGGGTACGAACGAGCAGTACTTC. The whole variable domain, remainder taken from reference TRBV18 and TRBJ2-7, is NAGVMQNPRHLVRRRGQEARLRCSPMKGHSHVYWYRQLPEEGLKFMVYLQKENIIDESGMPKERFSAEFPKEGPSILRIQQVVRGDSAAYFCASSLTGGTNEQYFGPGTRLTVT.